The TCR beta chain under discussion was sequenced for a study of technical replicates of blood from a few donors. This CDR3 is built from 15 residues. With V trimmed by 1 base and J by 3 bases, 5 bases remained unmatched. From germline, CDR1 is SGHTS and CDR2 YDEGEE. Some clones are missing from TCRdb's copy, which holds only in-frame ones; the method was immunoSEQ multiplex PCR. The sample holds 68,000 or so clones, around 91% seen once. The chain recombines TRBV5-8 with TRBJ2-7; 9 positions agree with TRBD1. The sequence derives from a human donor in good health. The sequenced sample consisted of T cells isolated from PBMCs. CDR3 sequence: CASSLPGQGVYEQYF. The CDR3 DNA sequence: TGTGCCAGCAGCTTGCCGGGACAGGGTGTCTACGAGCAGTACTTC. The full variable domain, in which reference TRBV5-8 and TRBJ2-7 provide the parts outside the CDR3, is EAGVTQSPTHLIKTRGQQATLRCSPISGHTSVYWYQQALGLGLQFLLWYDEGEERNRGNFPPRFSGRQFPNYSSELNVNALELEDSALYLCASSLPGQGVYEQYFGPGTRLTVT.